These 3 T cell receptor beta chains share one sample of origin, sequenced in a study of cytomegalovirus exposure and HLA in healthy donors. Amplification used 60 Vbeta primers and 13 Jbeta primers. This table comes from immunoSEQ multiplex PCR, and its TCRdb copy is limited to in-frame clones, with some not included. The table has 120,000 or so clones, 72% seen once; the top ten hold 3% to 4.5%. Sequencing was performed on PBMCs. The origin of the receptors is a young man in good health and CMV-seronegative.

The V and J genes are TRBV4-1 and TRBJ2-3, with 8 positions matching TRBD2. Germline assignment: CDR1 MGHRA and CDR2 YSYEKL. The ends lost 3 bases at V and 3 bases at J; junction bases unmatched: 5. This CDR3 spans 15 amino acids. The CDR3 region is CASSQLGLGTDTQYF. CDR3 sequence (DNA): TGCGCCAGCAGCCAGCTGGGACTAGGGACAGATACGCAGTATTTT.

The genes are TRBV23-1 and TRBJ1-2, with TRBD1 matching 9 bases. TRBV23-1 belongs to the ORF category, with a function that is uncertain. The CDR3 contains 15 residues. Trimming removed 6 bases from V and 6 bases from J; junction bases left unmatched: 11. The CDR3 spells CASSPQSGTGNGYTF. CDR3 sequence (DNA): TGCGCCAGCAGCCCACAGTCCGGGACAGGGAATGGCTACACCTTC.

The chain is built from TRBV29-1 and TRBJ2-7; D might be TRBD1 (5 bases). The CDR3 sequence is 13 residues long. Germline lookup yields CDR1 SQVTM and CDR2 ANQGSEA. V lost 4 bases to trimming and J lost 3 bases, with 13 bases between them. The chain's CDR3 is CSVGRTLNYEQYF. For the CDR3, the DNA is TGCAGCGTTGGGCGGACACTCAACTACGAGCAGTACTTC.